This TCR beta chain was sequenced for a study of blood T cell repertoires in COVID-19. V was clipped by 4 bases and J by 1 base; unmatched bases: 2. CDR1 is LGHDT and CDR2 is YNNKEL in the germline V gene (reference sequence). The CDR3 spans 15 residues. Assay used: immunoSEQ multiplex PCR; TCRdb lists only in-frame clones, some missing. This table has about 88,000 clones, 90% to 95% appearing once. The sample consisted of peripheral blood. This chain connects TRBV3-1 (or the pseudogene TRBV3-2) to TRBJ2-1; 9 positions agree with TRBD1. This receptor was taken from a man in his 60s with acute or convalescent COVID-19. The CDR3 DNA follows: TGTGCCAGCAGCCTGGGACAGGGTTCCTACAATGAGCAGTTCTTC. As protein: CASSLGQGSYNEQFF.